The 9 T cell receptor beta chains below all came from one sample that was sequenced in a study of blood T cell repertoires in COVID-19. Repertoires were generated with immunoSEQ multiplex PCR, while TCRdb's copy carries only in-frame clones and drops some. This table holds about 210,000 clones, approximately 90% found once. Sequences were obtained from peripheral blood. All receptors come from a woman in her forties with acute or convalescent COVID-19.

This clone was counted a single time. The chain uses TRBV7-2 and TRBJ1-4; TRBD1 might be the D (6 bases). Trimming took 5 bases from V and 5 from J, leaving 15 bases between them. Germline loops: CDR1 SGHTA, CDR2 FQGNSA. The CDR3 is made up of 15 amino acids. This CDR3 is CASSARQAPNEKLFF. In DNA, the CDR3 is TGTGCCAGCAGCGCCAGACAGGCGCCAAATGAAAAACTGTTTTTT.

The chain recombines TRBV12-5 with TRBJ2-3; TRBD1 matches 10 bases. In germline, CDR1 is LGHNT, CDR2 FRNRAP. The ends lost 0 bases at V and 1 base at J; junction bases unmatched: 7. The CDR3 sequence is 18 residues long. CDR3 region: CASGLVLLGTGGTDTQYF. The CDR3 nucleotides read TGTGCTAGTGGTTTGGTACTCCTTGGGACAGGGGGCACAGATACGCAGTATTTT. The complete variable domain, with remaining parts taken from reference TRBV12-5 and TRBJ2-3, reads DARVTQTPRHKVTEMGQEVTMRCQPILGHNTVFWYRQTMMQGLELLAYFRNRAPLDDSGMPKDRFSAEMPDATLATLKIQPSEPRDSAVYFCASGLVLLGTGGTDTQYFGPGTRLTVL.

Comment on this clone: In the same sample, other DNA sequences code for this CDR3. The V gene is TRBV9, the J gene TRBJ2-2, with a possible D match to TRBD2 (5 bases). CDR1 and CDR2 (germline): SGDLS, YYNGEE. Trimming cost V 0 bases and J 2 bases, with 8 bases left between them. The CDR3 is made up of 15 amino acids. CDR3 residues: CASSVGTVNTGELFF. The CDR3 DNA is TGTGCCAGCAGCGTAGGGACTGTCAACACCGGGGAGCTGTTTTTT. Full variable domain (rest looked up from reference TRBV9 and TRBJ2-2): DSGVTQTPKHLITATGQRVTLRCSPRSGDLSVYWYQQSLDQGLQFLIQYYNGEERAKGNILERFSAQQFPDLHSELNLSSLELGDSALYFCASSVGTVNTGELFFGEGSRLTVL.

The chain employs TRBV9 and TRBJ2-5, with 9 bases lining up with TRBD1. This CDR3 has 13 residues. Germline V gene lookup returns CDR1 SGDLS and CDR2 YYNGEE. The J segment lost 4 bases and the V segment lost 7 bases, leaving 5 bases of the junction unmatched. CDR3 DNA sequence: TGTGCCAGCGGACAGGGGTCTGGAGAGACCCAGTACTTC. Translating it yields CASGQGSGETQYF.

The chain uses TRBV5-1 and TRBJ2-1, with D possibly TRBD1 on 5 matching bases. Looked up from germline, CDR1 is SGHRS and CDR2 is YFSETQ. The CDR3 is made up of 20 amino acids. Trimming stripped 0 bases from V and 4 bases from J, with 26 bases between. The CDR3 nucleotides read TGCGCCAGCAGCTTGGATTCCCCCTGGGCAGGGCGGAATCGATACAATGAGCAGTTCTTC. It specifies CASSLDSPWAGRNRYNEQFF.

This clone has just one count. V and J are TRBV5-1 and TRBJ1-4, with D perhaps matching TRBD1 (5 bases). Deletions cut 4 bases from V and 3 bases from J, with 13 bases between. CDR3 length: 15 residues. CDR1 and CDR2 from the germline V gene are SGHRS and YFSETQ. The CDR3 region is CASSPLQGSNEKLFF. CDR3 nucleotide sequence: TGCGCCAGCAGCCCCTTGCAGGGATCTAATGAAAAACTGTTTTTT.

V gene TRBV7-3 combines with J gene TRBJ1-1, with D unclear. Germline assignment: CDR1 SGHTA and CDR2 FQGTGA. This CDR3 is built from 13 residues. The V end was cut by 7 bases, the J end by 3 bases, with 12 bases between. CDR3 nucleotide sequence: TGTGCCAGCAAGGCTCAGGAAGACACTGAAGCTTTCTTT. It encodes CASKAQEDTEAFF.

V is TRBV6-5 and J is TRBJ1-6; D not certain. The CDR3 consists of 13 residues. Trimming removed 8 bases from V and 4 bases from J, with 9 bases in between. The V gene's germline CDR1 is MNHEY and CDR2 SVGAGI. CDR3 in DNA: TGTGCCAGCGTTGGCGGATATAATTCACCCCTCCACTTT. The encoded protein is CASVGGYNSPLHF.

CDR3 coding DNA: TGCAGCGTTGATGAGACAGGCAACTATGGCTACACCTTC. Its translation: CSVDETGNYGYTF. This rearrangement joins TRBV29-1 to TRBJ1-2, with D perhaps TRBD1 (6 bases). CDR3 length equals 13 residues. Trimming removed 3 bases at V and 2 bases at J, with 10 bases between. Looked up from germline, CDR1 is SQVTM and CDR2 is ANQGSEA.